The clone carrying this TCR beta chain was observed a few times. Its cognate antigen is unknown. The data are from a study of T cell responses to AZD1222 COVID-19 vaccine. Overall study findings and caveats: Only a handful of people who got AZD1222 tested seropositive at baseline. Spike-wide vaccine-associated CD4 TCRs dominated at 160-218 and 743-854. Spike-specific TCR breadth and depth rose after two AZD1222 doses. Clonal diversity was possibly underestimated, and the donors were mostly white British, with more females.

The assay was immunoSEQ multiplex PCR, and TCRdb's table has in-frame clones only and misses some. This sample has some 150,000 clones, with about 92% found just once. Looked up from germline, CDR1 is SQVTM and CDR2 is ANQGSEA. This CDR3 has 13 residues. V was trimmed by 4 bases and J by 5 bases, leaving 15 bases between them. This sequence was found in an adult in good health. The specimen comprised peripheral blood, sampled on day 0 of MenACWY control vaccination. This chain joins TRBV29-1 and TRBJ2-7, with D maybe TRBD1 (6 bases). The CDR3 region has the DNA TGCAGCGTTGGGAACCAGGGGTACCACGAGCAGTACTTC. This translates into CSVGNQGYHEQYF.